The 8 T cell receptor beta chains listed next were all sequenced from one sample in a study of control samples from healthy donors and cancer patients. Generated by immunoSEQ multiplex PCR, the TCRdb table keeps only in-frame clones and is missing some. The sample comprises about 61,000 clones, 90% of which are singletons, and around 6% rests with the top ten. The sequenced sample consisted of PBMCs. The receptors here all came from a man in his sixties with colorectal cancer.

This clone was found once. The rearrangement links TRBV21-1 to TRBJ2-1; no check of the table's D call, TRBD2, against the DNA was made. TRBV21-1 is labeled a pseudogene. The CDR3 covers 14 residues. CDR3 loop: CASNPIRGSGPGFF. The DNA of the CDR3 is TGTGCCAGCAACCCAATCCGGGGGTCCGGCCCGGGGTTCTTC.

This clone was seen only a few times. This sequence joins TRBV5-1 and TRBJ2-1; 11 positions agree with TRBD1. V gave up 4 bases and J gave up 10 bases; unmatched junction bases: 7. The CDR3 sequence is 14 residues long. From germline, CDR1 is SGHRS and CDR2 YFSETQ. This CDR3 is CASSIGQGAFEQFF. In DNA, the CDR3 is TGCGCCAGCAGCATAGGACAGGGGGCTTTCGAGCAGTTCTTC.

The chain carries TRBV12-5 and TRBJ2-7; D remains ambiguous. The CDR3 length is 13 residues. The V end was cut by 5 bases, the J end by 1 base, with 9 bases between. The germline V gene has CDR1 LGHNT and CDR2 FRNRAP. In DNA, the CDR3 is TGTGCTAGTGGTACACGGGCATCCTACGAGCAGTACTTC. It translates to CASGTRASYEQYF.

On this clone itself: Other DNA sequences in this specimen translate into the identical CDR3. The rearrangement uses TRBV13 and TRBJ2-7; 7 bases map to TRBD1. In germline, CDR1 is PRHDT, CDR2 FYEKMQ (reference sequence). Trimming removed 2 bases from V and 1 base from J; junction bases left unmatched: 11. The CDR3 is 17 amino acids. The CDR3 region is CASSLRVRGRGSYEQYF. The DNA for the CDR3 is TGTGCCAGCAGCTTAAGGGTTCGCGGCAGGGGGTCCTACGAGCAGTACTTC.

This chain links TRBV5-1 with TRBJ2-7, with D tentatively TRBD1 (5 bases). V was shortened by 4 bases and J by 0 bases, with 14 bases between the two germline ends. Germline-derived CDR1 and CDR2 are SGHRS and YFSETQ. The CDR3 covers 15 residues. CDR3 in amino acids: CASSPRGGHSYEQYF. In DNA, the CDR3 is TGCGCCAGCAGCCCTAGGGGTGGGCACTCCTACGAGCAGTACTTC.

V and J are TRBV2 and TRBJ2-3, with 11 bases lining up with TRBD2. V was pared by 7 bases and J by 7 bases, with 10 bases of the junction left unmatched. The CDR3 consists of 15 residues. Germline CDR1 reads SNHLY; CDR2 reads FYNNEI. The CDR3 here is CASTATGLAANTQYF. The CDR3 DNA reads TGTGCCAGCACCGCTACGGGACTAGCGGCCAATACGCAGTATTTT.

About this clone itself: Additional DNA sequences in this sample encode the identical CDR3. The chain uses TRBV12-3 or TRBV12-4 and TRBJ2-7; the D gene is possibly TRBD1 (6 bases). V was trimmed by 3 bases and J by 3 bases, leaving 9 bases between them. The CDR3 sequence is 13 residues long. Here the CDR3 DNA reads TGTGCCAGCAGTTTGGGACAACGCTACGAGCAGTACTTC. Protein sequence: CASSLGQRYEQYF.

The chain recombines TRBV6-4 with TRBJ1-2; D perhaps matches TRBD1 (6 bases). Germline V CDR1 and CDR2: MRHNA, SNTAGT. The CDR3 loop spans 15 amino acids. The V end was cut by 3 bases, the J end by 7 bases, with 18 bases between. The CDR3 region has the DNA TGTGCCAGCAGTGAGACGTATGGGGGCGAAGGTGGCTACACCTTC. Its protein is CASSETYGGEGGYTF.